The T cell receptor (beta chain) described here comes from a study of OX40 agonist ivuxolimab in advanced cancers. General study results and limits: Some nonresponders additionally presented with little normalized T-cell clonal expansion.

As concerns this clone: The antigen is unknown.

With autoimmune disease history or systemic immunosuppression, patients were excluded. The data were produced by immunoSEQ multiplex PCR, yet TCRdb's version contains in-frame clones alone and is incomplete. The table shows more than 85,000 clones, with less than 95% occurring only once. The receptor comes from an adult with an advanced solid tumor such as melanoma, head and neck, liver or kidney cancer. Sequenced material: CD4+ or CD8+ T cells sorted from blood, taken in a trial of the OX40 agonist ivuxolimab.

CDR3 protein: CASSPLTSGENEQFF. The CDR3 DNA is TGTGCCAGCTCACCCTTGACTAGCGGAGAGAATGAGCAGTTCTTC. The V gene is TRBV18, the J gene TRBJ2-1, with TRBD2 matching 9 bases. The CDR3 extends over 15 amino acids. Germline loops: CDR1 KGHSH, CDR2 LQKENI. Trimming removed 3 bases from V and 7 bases from J; junction bases left unmatched: 7.